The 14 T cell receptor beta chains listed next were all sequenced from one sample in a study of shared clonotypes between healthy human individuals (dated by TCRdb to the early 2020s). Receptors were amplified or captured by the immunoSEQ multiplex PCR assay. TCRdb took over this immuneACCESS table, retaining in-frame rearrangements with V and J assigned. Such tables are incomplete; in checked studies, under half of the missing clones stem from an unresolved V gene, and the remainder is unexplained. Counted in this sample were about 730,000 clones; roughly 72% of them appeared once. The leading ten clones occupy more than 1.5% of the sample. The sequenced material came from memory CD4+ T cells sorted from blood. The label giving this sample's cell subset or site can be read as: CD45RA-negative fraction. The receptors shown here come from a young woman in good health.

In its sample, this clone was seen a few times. The CDR3 region has the DNA TGTGCCAGCAGTGAAGGTTGGGGCACTGAAGCTTTCTTT. Protein sequence: CASSEGWGTEAFF. This chain connects TRBV2 to TRBJ1-1, with D uncertain. V lost 1 base to trimming and J lost 4 bases, with 7 bases between them. CDR1 is SNHLY and CDR2 is FYNNEI in the germline V gene. This CDR3 comprises 13 residues.

CDR3 amino acids: CASSLRGGGDYEQYF. The DNA for the CDR3 is TGTGCCAGCAGCTTAAGAGGCGGGGGAGACTACGAGCAGTACTTC. The chain links TRBV7-3 to TRBJ2-7; 7 bases map to TRBD2. Unmatched junction bases numbered 6, after V lost 1 base and J lost 3 bases. Germline V CDR1 and CDR2: SGHTA, FQGTGA. This CDR3 has 15 amino acids.

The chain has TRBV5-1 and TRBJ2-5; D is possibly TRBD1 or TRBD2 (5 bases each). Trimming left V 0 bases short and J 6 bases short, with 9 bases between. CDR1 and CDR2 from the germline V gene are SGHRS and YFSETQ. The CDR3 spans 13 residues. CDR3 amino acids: CASSLDSGQTQYF. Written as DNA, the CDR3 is TGCGCCAGCAGCTTGGATTCGGGACAGACCCAGTACTTC.

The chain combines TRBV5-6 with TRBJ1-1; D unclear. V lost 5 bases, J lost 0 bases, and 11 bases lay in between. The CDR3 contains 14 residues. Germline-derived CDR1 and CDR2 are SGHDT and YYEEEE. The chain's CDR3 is CASRRRALNTEAFF. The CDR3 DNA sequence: TGTGCCAGCAGGCGGAGGGCCCTGAACACTGAAGCTTTCTTT.

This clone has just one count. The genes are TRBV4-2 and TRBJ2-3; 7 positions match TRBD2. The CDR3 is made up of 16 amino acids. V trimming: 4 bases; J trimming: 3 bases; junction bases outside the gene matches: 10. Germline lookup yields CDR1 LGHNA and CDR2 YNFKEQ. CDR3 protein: CASSPGVGSGTDTQYF. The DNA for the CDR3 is TGTGCCAGCAGCCCGGGTGTGGGTAGCGGGACAGATACGCAGTATTTT.

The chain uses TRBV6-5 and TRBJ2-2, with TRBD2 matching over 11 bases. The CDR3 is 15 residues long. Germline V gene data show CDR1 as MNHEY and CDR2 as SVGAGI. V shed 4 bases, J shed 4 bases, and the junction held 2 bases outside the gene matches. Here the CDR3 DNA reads TGTGCCAGCAGTTTGACTAGCGGGATCACCGGGGAGCTGTTTTTT. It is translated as CASSLTSGITGELFF.

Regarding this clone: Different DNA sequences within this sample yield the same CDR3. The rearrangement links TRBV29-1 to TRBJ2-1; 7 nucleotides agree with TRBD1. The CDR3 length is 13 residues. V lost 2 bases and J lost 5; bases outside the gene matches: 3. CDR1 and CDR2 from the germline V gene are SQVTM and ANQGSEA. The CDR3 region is CSVERDRNNEQFF. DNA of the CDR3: TGCAGCGTTGAAAGGGACAGAAACAATGAGCAGTTCTTC.

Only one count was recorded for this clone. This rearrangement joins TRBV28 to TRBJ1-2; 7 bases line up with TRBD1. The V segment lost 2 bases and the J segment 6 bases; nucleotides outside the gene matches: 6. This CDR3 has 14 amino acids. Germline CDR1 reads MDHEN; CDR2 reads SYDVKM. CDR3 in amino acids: CASSLMAGGNGYTF. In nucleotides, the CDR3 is TGTGCCAGCAGTTTAATGGCAGGGGGGAATGGCTACACCTTC.

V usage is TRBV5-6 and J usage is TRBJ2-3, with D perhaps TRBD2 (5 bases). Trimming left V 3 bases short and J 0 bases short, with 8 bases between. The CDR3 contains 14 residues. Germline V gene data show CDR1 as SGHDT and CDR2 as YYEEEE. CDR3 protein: CASSSGLSTDTQYF. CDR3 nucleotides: TGTGCCAGCAGCTCCGGACTTAGCACAGATACGCAGTATTTT. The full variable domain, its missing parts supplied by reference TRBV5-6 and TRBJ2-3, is DAGVTQSPTHLIKTRGQQVTLRCSPKSGHDTVSWYQQALGQGPQFIFQYYEEEERQRGNFPDRFSGHQFPNYSSELNVNALLLGDSALYLCASSSGLSTDTQYFGPGTRLTVL.

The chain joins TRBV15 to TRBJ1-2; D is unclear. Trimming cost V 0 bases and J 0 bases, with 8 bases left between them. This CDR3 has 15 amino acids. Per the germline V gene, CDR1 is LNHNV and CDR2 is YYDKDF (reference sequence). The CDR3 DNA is TGTGCCACCAGCAGAGATCCGGGGACTAACTATGGCTACACCTTC. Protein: CATSRDPGTNYGYTF.

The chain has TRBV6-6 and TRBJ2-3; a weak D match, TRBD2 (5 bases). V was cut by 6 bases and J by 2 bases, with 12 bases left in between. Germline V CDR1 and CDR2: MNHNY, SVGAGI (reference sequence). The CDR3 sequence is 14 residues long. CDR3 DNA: TGTGCCAGCAGATTCCGGGGAAACACAGATACGCAGTATTTT. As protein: CASRFRGNTDTQYF.

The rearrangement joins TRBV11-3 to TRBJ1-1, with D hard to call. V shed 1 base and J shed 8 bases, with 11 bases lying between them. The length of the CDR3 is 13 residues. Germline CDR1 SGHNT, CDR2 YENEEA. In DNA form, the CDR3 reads TGTGCCAGCAGCTTAGTATCCGGCGAGGAAGCTTTCTTT. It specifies CASSLVSGEEAFF.

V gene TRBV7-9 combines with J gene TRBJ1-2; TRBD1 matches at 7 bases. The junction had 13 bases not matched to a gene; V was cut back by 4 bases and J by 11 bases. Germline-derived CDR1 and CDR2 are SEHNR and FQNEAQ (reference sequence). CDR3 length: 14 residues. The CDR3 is CASSSAGTVQEYTF. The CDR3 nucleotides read TGTGCCAGCAGCTCAGCCGGGACAGTGCAAGAGTACACCTTC.

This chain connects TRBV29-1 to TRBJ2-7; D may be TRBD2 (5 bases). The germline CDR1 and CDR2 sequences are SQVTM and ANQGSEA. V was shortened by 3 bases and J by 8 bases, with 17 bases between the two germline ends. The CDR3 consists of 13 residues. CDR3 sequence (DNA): TGCAGCGTTGAGGGTCCCTTGGCGGGTAAGCAGTACTTC. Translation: CSVEGPLAGKQYF.